This TCR beta chain was captured in a study of fetal regulatory T cell absence and autoimmunity. CDR3 size: 16 residues. Trimming took 0 bases from V and 6 from J, leaving 15 bases between them. Germline CDR1 is LNHDA and CDR2 is SQIVND (reference sequence). This clone is a singleton in its sample. The table came from immunoSEQ multiplex PCR; TCRdb's copy has only in-frame clones and leaves some out. The sample records more than 85,000 clones, about two thirds being singletons. This chain joins TRBV19 and TRBJ2-1; D call uncertain. Material for sequencing was pancreas tissue. The receptor's source is a male donor with IPEX syndrome. The CDR3 bases are TGTGCCAGTAGTATAGATCCCTTGCCCTTGCTCAATGAGCAGTTCTTC. Amino acids: CASSIDPLPLLNEQFF.